This T cell receptor (beta chain) stems from a study of blood T cell repertoires in COVID-19. Categorization into cohorts depended on clinical history that participants reported. Per the study methods: Estimated nucleated cell counts came from reference gene primer amplification. Measured with immunoSEQ multiplex PCR; TCRdb has only the in-frame clones, and not every one. V and J calls and clone size are given by that table; D and trimming were obtained from the DNA. The sample has approximately 130,000 clones; 65% to 90% are singletons. The CDR3 is made up of 15 amino acids. Trimming took 1 base from V and 3 from J; bases not matched to a gene: 5. Germline lookup yields CDR1 LNHDA and CDR2 SQIVND (reference sequence).

The V and J genes are TRBV19 and TRBJ1-2; 7 bases agree with TRBD1. This clonotype was obtained from a woman aged 50 to 60 who had recovered from COVID-19. The sequencing sample was made of PBMCs or T cells enriched from blood (not recorded which). CDR3 region: CASSIATGTDYGYTF. In nucleotides, the CDR3 is TGTGCCAGTAGTATAGCCACCGGGACAGACTATGGCTACACCTTC.